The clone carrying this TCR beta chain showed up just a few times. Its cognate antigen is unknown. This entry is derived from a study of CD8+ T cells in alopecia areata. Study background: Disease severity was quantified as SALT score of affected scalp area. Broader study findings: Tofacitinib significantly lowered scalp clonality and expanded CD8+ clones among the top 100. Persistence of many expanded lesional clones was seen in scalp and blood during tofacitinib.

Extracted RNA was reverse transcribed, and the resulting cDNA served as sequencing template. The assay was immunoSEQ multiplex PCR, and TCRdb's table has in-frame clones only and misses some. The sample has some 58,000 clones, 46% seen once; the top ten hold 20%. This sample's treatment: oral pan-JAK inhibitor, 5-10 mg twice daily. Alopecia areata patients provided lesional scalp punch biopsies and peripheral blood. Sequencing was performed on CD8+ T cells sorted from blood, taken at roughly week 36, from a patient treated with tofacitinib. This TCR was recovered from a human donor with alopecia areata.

This CDR3 is CASSPNNEQFF. The CDR3 DNA reads as TGCGCCAGCAGCCCAAACAATGAGCAGTTCTTC. The genes are TRBV5-1 and TRBJ2-1; D gene ambiguous. Trimming pared 4 bases from V and 5 bases from J, leaving 4 bases between. This CDR3 has 11 amino acids. Germline-derived CDR1 and CDR2 are SGHRS and YFSETQ. Drawing the rest from reference TRBV5-1 and TRBJ2-1, the complete variable domain is KAGVTQTPRYLIKTRGQQVTLSCSPISGHRSVSWYQQTPGQGLQFLFEYFSETQRNKGNFPGRFSGRQFSNSRSEMNVSTLELGDSALYLCASSPNNEQFFGPGTRLTVL.